The 30 T cell receptor beta chains below come from one sample, sequenced in a study of T cell changes during pregnancy in multiple sclerosis. Here immunoSEQ multiplex PCR was the method, and the copy in TCRdb shows in-frame clones only, minus some. The sample records about 80,000 clones, 92% being singletons. Sequenced material: peripheral blood, taken before pregnancy. These TCRs come from a female donor with multiple sclerosis, enrolled in a pregnancy study.

The CDR3 here is CASSKEGGRVGEQYF. CDR3 coding DNA: TGTGCCAGCAGCAAAGAGGGCGGGAGAGTGGGTGAGCAGTACTTC. The gene calls are TRBV21-1 and TRBJ2-7; the D call of TRBD2 is as the table states it, not checked on the DNA. TRBV21-1 is assigned pseudogene status. The length of the CDR3 is 15 residues.

This rearrangement joins TRBV29-1 to TRBJ2-7, with 7 bases identical to TRBD2. CDR3 length: 12 amino acids. The V and J ends lost 7 bases and 6 bases, in that order; junction bases with no gene match: 9. CDR1 and CDR2 from the germline V gene are SQVTM and ANQGSEA. The CDR3 coding sequence is TGCAGCGGGAGGGGCGGGGGTGGCGAGCAGTACTTC. As protein: CSGRGGGGEQYF.

The chain recombines TRBV6-1 with TRBJ2-1; perhaps TRBD1 as D (6 bases). Germline loops: CDR1 MNHNS, CDR2 SASEGT. The V and J ends lost 2 bases and 0 bases respectively, with 8 bases between them. The CDR3 runs to 15 residues. The CDR3 reads CASSEQDSSYNEQFF. The CDR3 DNA follows: TGTGCCAGCAGTGAACAGGACAGCTCCTACAATGAGCAGTTCTTC.

The V and J genes are TRBV27 and TRBJ1-2; the D gene is possibly TRBD1 (5 bases). The CDR3 has 14 residues. The V end lost 6 bases, the J end lost 8 bases, and 19 bases lay between the germline ends. Germline values: CDR1 MNHEY, CDR2 SMNVEV (reference sequence). As DNA, the CDR3 is TGTGCCAGCAGCCCTTCGGGACCGGGAGGGGGCTACACCTTC. It is translated as CASSPSGPGGGYTF.

This chain uses TRBV7-2 with TRBJ1-5; no reliable D call. V was clipped by 1 base and J by 11 bases, with 18 bases between them. The CDR3 spans 15 residues. Germline loops: CDR1 SGHTA, CDR2 FQGNSA. CDR3 sequence: CASSLVALGSEAQHF. The DNA for the CDR3 is TGTGCCAGCAGCTTAGTCGCCCTCGGTTCGGAGGCCCAGCATTTT.

This chain joins TRBV28 and TRBJ2-3; 9 bases are a match to TRBD1. CDR1 and CDR2 from the germline V gene are MDHEN and SYDVKM. J gave up 6 bases and V 2 bases, and 6 bases lay outside the gene matches. CDR3 length: 15 residues. The CDR3 loop reads CASSLRDRVGDTQYF. CDR3 nucleotides: TGTGCCAGCAGTTTACGGGACAGGGTTGGGGATACGCAGTATTTT.

This rearrangement joins TRBV27 to TRBJ1-2, with 9 bases matching TRBD1. The CDR3 runs to 13 residues. Germline values: CDR1 MNHEY, CDR2 SMNVEV (reference sequence). V was pared by 4 bases and J by 8 bases, with 5 bases of the junction left unmatched. CDR3 nucleotide sequence: TGTGCCAGCAGTTCTACAGGGGGCAGGGGCTACACCTTC. It encodes CASSSTGGRGYTF.

The J gene is TRBJ1-4, the V gene TRBV28, with D tentatively TRBD1 (5 bases). The V gene's germline CDR1 is MDHEN and CDR2 SYDVKM. The V end was cut by 7 bases, the J end by 7 bases, with 19 bases between. CDR3 length: 15 residues. CDR3 nucleotide sequence: TGTGCCAGCAACCGAAGGGGAATGGGTGGTGAAAAACTGTTTTTT. This codes for CASNRRGMGGEKLFF.

V usage is TRBV18 and J usage is TRBJ2-7; the match to TRBD1 covers 8 bases. The V gene end was trimmed by 2 bases and the J gene end by 5 bases; junction bases not matched to a gene: 11. The CDR3 consists of 16 residues. Per the germline V gene, CDR1 is KGHSH and CDR2 is LQKENI. CDR3 residues: CASSPGIGTGTNEQYF. Here the CDR3 DNA reads TGTGCCAGCTCACCAGGGATCGGGACAGGTACCAACGAGCAGTACTTC.

V and J are TRBV29-1 and TRBJ2-1; 7 positions match TRBD2. The germline CDR1 and CDR2 sequences are SQVTM and ANQGSEA. There are 13 residues in the CDR3. The trim removed 8 bases at V and 9 bases at J, leaving 13 bases unmatched. The CDR3 DNA reads TGCAGCTTAAAGCGGGGCAGTGTAGGTGAGCAGTTCTTC. Translation gives CSLKRGSVGEQFF.

J is TRBJ2-6 and V is TRBV28; maybe TRBD1 (5 bases). Trimming removed 5 bases from V and 1 base from J, with 9 bases in between. This CDR3 spans 15 amino acids. From germline, CDR1 is MDHEN and CDR2 SYDVKM. CDR3 in DNA: TGTGCCAGCAGTGTTACAGGATCTGGGGCCAACGTCCTGACTTTC. Amino acids: CASSVTGSGANVLTF.

V gene TRBV28 combines with J gene TRBJ2-7; D may be TRBD1 (5 bases). Germline CDR1 is MDHEN and CDR2 is SYDVKM. V was cut by 5 bases and J by 6 bases, with 20 bases left in between. The CDR3 loop spans 15 amino acids. The CDR3 loop is CASSRPTGPSTEQYF. Written as DNA, the CDR3 is TGTGCCAGCAGTCGACCTACAGGTCCTTCGACCGAGCAGTACTTC. Supplemented by reference TRBV28 and TRBJ2-7, the full variable domain reads DVKVTQSSRYLVKRTGEKVFLECVQDMDHENMFWYRQDPGLGLRLIYFSYDVKMKEKGDIPEGYSVSREKKERFSLILESASTNQTSMYLCASSRPTGPSTEQYFGPGTRLTVT.

This sequence joins TRBV28 and TRBJ2-5; 14 bases are shared with TRBD2. Trimming at V came to 1 base and at J to 1 base, leaving 2 bases not matched to a gene. The CDR3 extends over 17 amino acids. Germline-derived CDR1 and CDR2 are MDHEN and SYDVKM. The CDR3 spells CASSLSGLAGGQETQYF. CDR3 bases: TGTGCCAGCAGTTTATCCGGACTAGCGGGAGGCCAAGAGACCCAGTACTTC.

The chain has TRBV6-1 and TRBJ2-1; D is possibly TRBD2 (6 bases). The V gene's germline CDR1 is MNHNS and CDR2 SASEGT. Trimming left V 7 bases short and J 5 bases short, with 15 bases between. There are 14 residues in the CDR3. The CDR3 spells CASTREVGHNEQFF. CDR3 in DNA: TGTGCCAGCACGAGGGAGGTCGGCCACAATGAGCAGTTCTTC.

The chain has TRBV28 and TRBJ2-1; 7 nucleotides line up with TRBD1. The length of the CDR3 is 12 residues. J was trimmed by 2 bases and V by 10 bases; bases with no gene match: 2. The V gene's germline CDR1 is MDHEN and CDR2 SYDVKM. This CDR3 reads CATTGAYNEQFF. CDR3 DNA sequence: TGTGCCACCACAGGGGCCTACAATGAGCAGTTCTTC.

The chain joins TRBV2 to TRBJ1-5, with TRBD1 matching over 11 bases. The V segment lost 10 bases and the J segment 3 bases; nucleotides outside the gene matches: 8. The length of the CDR3 is 15 residues. Per germline, CDR1 SNHLY and CDR2 FYNNEI. CDR3 bases: TGTGCCACCTCCCCTGGACAGGGGGCCAATCAGCCCCAGCATTTT. Its protein is CATSPGQGANQPQHF.

V and J are TRBV6-5 and TRBJ2-7; 9 bases agree with TRBD1. J lost 5 bases, V lost 10 bases, and 9 bases had no gene match. This CDR3 contains 13 residues. In germline, CDR1 is MNHEY, CDR2 SVGAGI. CDR3 coding DNA: TGTGCCATCGGTAGACAGGGGGACAACGAGCAGTACTTC. Its protein is CAIGRQGDNEQYF.

The chain links TRBV9 to TRBJ2-2; TRBD1 is a possible D gene (5 bases). V lost 1 base to trimming and J lost 2 bases, with 9 bases between them. The length of the CDR3 is 15 residues. The V gene's germline CDR1 is SGDLS and CDR2 YYNGEE. CDR3 coding DNA: TGTGCCAGCAGCGTAATAGGGGATAACACCGGGGAGCTGTTTTTT. This translates into CASSVIGDNTGELFF.

This chain connects TRBV19 to TRBJ1-5; 9 positions agree with TRBD1. Germline CDR1 reads LNHDA; CDR2 reads SQIVND (reference sequence). J was trimmed by 3 bases and V by 6 bases; bases with no gene match: 6. This CDR3 region has 15 residues. As DNA, the CDR3 is TGTGCCAGTAGGCCGGGACAGGGACCCAATCAGCCCCAGCATTTT. Translating gives CASRPGQGPNQPQHF.

The chain has TRBV28 and TRBJ2-6; 7 positions agree with TRBD2. Trimming took 6 bases from V and 0 from J; bases not matched to a gene: 14. Germline assignment: CDR1 MDHEN and CDR2 SYDVKM. The CDR3 contains 19 residues. CDR3 nucleotides: TGTGCCAGCAGAGCCATGGGGGGGGAAGGGCTCTCTGGGGCCAACGTCCTGACTTTC. As protein: CASRAMGGEGLSGANVLTF.

V is TRBV5-1 and J is TRBJ2-3; 15 positions agree with TRBD2. CDR3 length: 18 amino acids. The germline CDR1 and CDR2 sequences are SGHRS and YFSETQ. Trimming took 5 bases from V and 1 from J; bases not matched to a gene: 8. The CDR3 is CASSNGLAGGRRTDTQYF. CDR3 sequence (DNA): TGCGCCAGCAGTAATGGACTAGCGGGAGGGCGACGCACAGATACGCAGTATTTT.

This rearrangement joins TRBV5-8 to TRBJ2-7; TRBD2 agrees at 14 bases. The CDR3 spans 16 residues. The germline gives CDR1 SGHTS, CDR2 YDEGEE. Trimming cost V 4 bases and J 3 bases; bases outside gene matches: 6. For the CDR3, the DNA is TGTGCCAGCAGCGGTGGACTAGCGGGAGGAAACTACGAGCAGTACTTC. It specifies CASSGGLAGGNYEQYF.

This rearrangement joins TRBV5-6 to TRBJ2-7; D may be TRBD2 (6 bases). The CDR3 runs to 12 residues. Trimming removed 4 bases at V and 7 bases at J, with 12 bases between. The V gene's germline CDR1 is SGHDT and CDR2 YYEEEE. The CDR3 here is CASSVTSGEQYF. For the CDR3, the DNA is TGTGCCAGCAGCGTGACTAGTGGGGAGCAGTACTTC.

The chain carries TRBV14 and TRBJ2-1, with 10 bases lining up with TRBD2. The length of the CDR3 is 15 residues. Germline assignment: CDR1 SGHDN and CDR2 FVKESK. Trimming at V came to 4 bases and at J to 5 bases, leaving 5 bases not matched to a gene. CDR3 in DNA: TGTGCCAGCAGCCGGTTAGCGGGAGGTAACAATGAGCAGTTCTTC. Translating it yields CASSRLAGGNNEQFF.

The chain combines TRBV4-3 with TRBJ2-5; TRBD2 aligns across 7 bases. This CDR3 is 15 amino acids long. Germline V CDR1 and CDR2: LGHNA, YSLEER. The ends lost 1 base at V and 2 bases at J; junction bases unmatched: 4. The CDR3 loop reads CASSQGLAAQETQYF. DNA for the CDR3: TGCGCCAGCAGCCAAGGGCTAGCGGCTCAAGAGACCCAGTACTTC.

This rearrangement joins TRBV28 to TRBJ2-3; TRBD2 matches at 8 bases. The V gene end was trimmed by 6 bases and the J gene end by 5 bases; junction bases not matched to a gene: 7. Germline loops: CDR1 MDHEN, CDR2 SYDVKM. This CDR3 contains 14 residues. DNA of the CDR3: TGTGCCAGCAGCCTAGGACTAGCTAAAGATACGCAGTATTTT. It is translated as CASSLGLAKDTQYF.

This chain uses TRBV5-6 with TRBJ2-7, with no clear D. The germline V and J ends were trimmed by 2 bases and 2 bases, with 11 bases remaining between them. Germline lookup yields CDR1 SGHDT and CDR2 YYEEEE. The CDR3 consists of 14 residues. The CDR3 DNA reads as TGTGCCAGCAGCTTCCTCCGTATTCCCTACGAGCAGTACTTC. Its translation: CASSFLRIPYEQYF.

This clone occurred a few times. This sequence joins TRBV5-4 and TRBJ2-5; D possibly corresponds to TRBD1 (5 bases). The CDR3 loop spans 17 amino acids. Per the germline V gene, CDR1 is SGHNT and CDR2 is YYREEE (reference sequence). V lost 2 bases and J 5 bases, leaving 22 bases between the germline ends. This chain's CDR3 is CASSFTGRSRARETQYF. CDR3 bases: TGTGCCAGCAGCTTCACTGGCCGGAGCAGGGCGAGGGAGACCCAGTACTTC.

The chain couples TRBV4-2 to TRBJ2-3; D unresolved. The CDR3 covers 13 residues. The germline gives CDR1 LGHNA, CDR2 YNFKEQ. The ends were cut back, 2 bases at V and 4 bases at J, with 7 bases in the middle. The CDR3 DNA reads TGTGCCAGCAGCCAATCTGGAGCAGATACGCAGTATTTT. Translation: CASSQSGADTQYF.

The CDR3 DNA reads as TGTGCCAGCAGCTTCTCAGGGGGTAGGAACACTGAAGCTTTCTTT. The encoded protein is CASSFSGGRNTEAFF. The V and J genes are TRBV7-9 and TRBJ1-1; TRBD1 agrees at 7 bases. Germline lookup yields CDR1 SEHNR and CDR2 FQNEAQ (reference sequence). The CDR3 runs to 15 residues. Germline trimming cut 3 bases from V and 1 base from J; bases unmatched to any gene: 5.